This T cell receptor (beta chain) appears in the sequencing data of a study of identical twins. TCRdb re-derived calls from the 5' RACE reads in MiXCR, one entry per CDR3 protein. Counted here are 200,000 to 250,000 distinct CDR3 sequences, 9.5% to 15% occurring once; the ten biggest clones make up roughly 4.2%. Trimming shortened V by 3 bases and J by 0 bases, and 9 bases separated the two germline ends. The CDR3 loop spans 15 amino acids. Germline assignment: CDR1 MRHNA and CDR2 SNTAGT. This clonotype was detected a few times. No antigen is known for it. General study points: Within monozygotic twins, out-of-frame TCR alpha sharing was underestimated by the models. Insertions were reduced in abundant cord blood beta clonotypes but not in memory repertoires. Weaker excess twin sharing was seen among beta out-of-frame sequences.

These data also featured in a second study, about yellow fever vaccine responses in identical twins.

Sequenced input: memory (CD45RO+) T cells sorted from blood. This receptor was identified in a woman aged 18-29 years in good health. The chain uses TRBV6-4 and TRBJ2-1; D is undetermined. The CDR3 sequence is CASSDVASSYNEQFF. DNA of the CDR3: TGTGCCAGCAGTGATGTTGCGAGCTCCTACAATGAGCAGTTCTTC.